This TCR beta chain stems from a study of cytomegalovirus exposure and HLA in healthy donors. Overall study context: Sequencing of 150 million to 200 million T cells in an earlier analysis found around 100 million unique TCR beta sequences.

This CDR3 contains 14 residues. Germline loops: CDR1 SEHNR, CDR2 FQNEAQ (reference sequence). 60 Vbeta and 13 Jbeta primers were used in PCR. The assay was immunoSEQ multiplex PCR, and TCRdb's table has in-frame clones only and misses some. This table has more than 90,000 clones, about 80% appearing once. Study-wide points: Sequencing likely generated an artifact that appeared as a cluster of highly shared sequence variants. An analysis was carried out later, and it reportedly showed fewer N-insertions in an Asian-associated ancestry cluster than the roughly 700-donor mean.

All donors participated as healthy donors of bone marrow. Comment on this clone: The antigen is unknown. Its ends do not fully match the called genes, so a read error is possible.

This rearrangement joins TRBV7-9 to TRBJ1-4; tentatively, D is TRBD1 (5 bases). The sequenced sample consisted of PBMCs. The receptor comes from a man in his forties or fifties in good health and CMV-seronegative. The CDR3 sequence: CSSGGGGSNEKLFF. CDR3 DNA: TGTTCCAGCGGGGGGGGAGGATCTAATGAAAAACTGTTTTTT. Drawing the rest from reference TRBV7-9 and TRBJ1-4, the complete variable domain is DTGVSQNPRHKITKRGQNVTFRCDPISEHNRLYWYRQTLGQGPEFLTYFQNEAQLEKSRLLSDRFSAERPKGSFSTLEIQRTEQGDSAMYLCSSGGGGSNEKLFFGSGTQLSVL.